This T cell receptor beta chain came from a study of blood T cell repertoires in COVID-19. Study overall: Acute and convalescent COVID-19 specimens originated in the United States, Italy and Spain. T cells, B-cell-depleted T cells, or PBMCs supplied cDNA or gDNA.

In the original analysis: The assay estimated nucleated cells by amplifying reference gene primers. This table comes from immunoSEQ multiplex PCR, and its TCRdb copy is limited to in-frame clones, with some not included. V, J and clone size are those of that table, while D and trimming were read from the DNA. The sample includes approximately 52,000 clones, about 92% of them seen just once. This CDR3 is 15 amino acids long. V lost 5 bases, J lost 6 bases, and 13 bases stayed unmatched. Looked up from germline, CDR1 is SGHKS and CDR2 is YYEKEE (reference sequence). The sequencing input was peripheral blood. The V call is TRBV5-5, the J call TRBJ1-2; 7 nucleotides match TRBD1. The clonotype was recovered from a human donor in a cohort sampled during active COVID-19. Here the CDR3 DNA reads TGTGCCAGCAGTGGGGGGACAGAAAGGTTTAATGGCTACACCTTC. Its translation: CASSGGTERFNGYTF.